The rows below give T cell receptor beta chains drawn from one sample of a study of T cells in Graves' hyperthyroidism and ophthalmopathy. TCRdb ran MiXCR on the multiplex PCR reads and lists one entry per CDR3 protein. The sample contains about 700,000 distinct CDR3 sequences, 13% to 15% of which appear only once. What was sequenced was blood. These receptors were obtained from a woman aged 18-29 years with Graves' hyperthyroidism. CDR3s include the opening cysteine and the closing phenylalanine or tryptophan. The order of the fields is clone size, D gene, J gene, V gene, CDR3 DNA, CDR3 protein. The D gene is left open where the match is weak. Where a row states a size, it is once, few, many or the class of an expanded clone; other rows omit it.

abundance: few
d_gene: TRBD2
j_gene: TRBJ2-7
v_gene: TRBV6-1
CDR3nt: TGTGCCAGCAGGGGGATAGCGGGAGAGCAGTACTTC
CDR3aa: CASRGIAGEQYF

abundance: -
d_gene: TRBD1
j_gene: TRBJ2-2
v_gene: TRBV6-1
CDR3nt: TGTGCCAGCAGACGCGGCGGGACAGGGATTTCCGGGGAGCTGTTTTTT
CDR3aa: CASRRGGTGISGELFF

abundance: many
d_gene: TRBD1
j_gene: TRBJ2-1
v_gene: TRBV28
CDR3nt: TGTGCCAGCAGCTCATCCGGGACAGGGATCAATGAGCAGTTCTTC
CDR3aa: CASSSSGTGINEQFF

abundance: -
d_gene: -
j_gene: TRBJ2-2
v_gene: TRBV6-1
CDR3nt: TGTGCCAGCACCCTAGGGTGGGGCAGAAACACCGGGGAGCTGTTTTTT
CDR3aa: CASTLGWGRNTGELFF

abundance: -
d_gene: TRBD1
j_gene: TRBJ2-7
v_gene: TRBV13
CDR3nt: TGTGCCAGCAGCCTTCTGTCTCAGGGGGCCCACGAGCAGTACTTC
CDR3aa: CASSLLSQGAHEQYF

abundance: few
d_gene: -
j_gene: TRBJ1-5
v_gene: TRBV27
CDR3nt: TGTGCCAGCAGTTTATGGGGGCGAGACCATAGCAATCAGCCCCAGCATTTT
CDR3aa: CASSLWGRDHSNQPQHF

abundance: -
d_gene: -
j_gene: TRBJ2-1
v_gene: TRBV9
CDR3nt: TGTGCCAGCAGCGTAGCGCCCGCAGGGCGGTTGGTTAATGAGCAGTTCTTC
CDR3aa: CASSVAPAGRLVNEQFF

abundance: -
d_gene: TRBD2
j_gene: TRBJ2-2
v_gene: TRBV12-3/TRBV12-4
CDR3nt: TGTGCCAGCAGCCCCCCTAGCGGGAAGAACACCGGGGAGCTGTTTTTT
CDR3aa: CASSPPSGKNTGELFF

abundance: many
d_gene: TRBD2
j_gene: TRBJ2-1
v_gene: TRBV5-5
CDR3nt: TGTGCCAGCAGCCCAGAGGGGTGGGCTAGCGGATACAATGAGCAGTTCTTC
CDR3aa: CASSPEGWASGYNEQFF

abundance: many
d_gene: -
j_gene: TRBJ2-3
v_gene: TRBV7-9
CDR3nt: TGTGCCAGCAGCCCCTCGGGGGCCGACGATACGCAGTATTTT
CDR3aa: CASSPSGADDTQYF

abundance: many
d_gene: -
j_gene: TRBJ1-1
v_gene: TRBV24-1
CDR3nt: TGTGCCACCAGTGACCCTACCGGGGGGAACACTGAAGCTTTCTTT
CDR3aa: CATSDPTGGNTEAFF

abundance: few
d_gene: -
j_gene: TRBJ2-6
v_gene: TRBV18
CDR3nt: TGTGCCAGCTCACCACCTGCCCTTGCCGGTGGGGCCAACGTCCTGACTTTC
CDR3aa: CASSPPALAGGANVLTF

abundance: -
d_gene: -
j_gene: TRBJ1-5
v_gene: TRBV30
CDR3nt: TGTGCCTGGAGTCCCGACACAGTGAGCAATCAGCCCCAGCATTTT
CDR3aa: CAWSPDTVSNQPQHF

abundance: many
d_gene: -
j_gene: TRBJ2-1
v_gene: TRBV12-3/TRBV12-4
CDR3nt: TGTGCCAGCAGTTTAACGGGGGACAATGAGCAGTTCTTC
CDR3aa: CASSLTGDNEQFF

abundance: many
d_gene: -
j_gene: TRBJ2-1
v_gene: TRBV5-1
CDR3nt: TGCGCCAGCAGCCATGGGACACGGACCTACAATGAGCAGTTCTTC
CDR3aa: CASSHGTRTYNEQFF

abundance: many
d_gene: TRBD1
j_gene: TRBJ2-7
v_gene: TRBV20-1
CDR3nt: TGCAGTGCTAGATTAGACAGGGGAGTTTCCTACGAGCAGTACTTC
CDR3aa: CSARLDRGVSYEQYF

abundance: -
d_gene: TRBD2
j_gene: TRBJ2-1
v_gene: TRBV5-1
CDR3nt: TGCGCCAGCAGGAACGGTCTAGCGGGAGGGCCTAGGTACAATGAGCAGTTCTTC
CDR3aa: CASRNGLAGGPRYNEQFF

abundance: -
d_gene: -
j_gene: TRBJ1-4
v_gene: TRBV30
CDR3nt: TGTGCCTGGTCCGCACTGGCAACTAATGAAAAACTGTTTTTT
CDR3aa: CAWSALATNEKLFF

abundance: many
d_gene: TRBD2
j_gene: TRBJ2-2
v_gene: TRBV3-1
CDR3nt: TGTGCCAGCAGCCCTCCGGGACTAGGACTATCGGGGGAGCTGTTTTTT
CDR3aa: CASSPPGLGLSGELFF

abundance: many
d_gene: TRBD1
j_gene: TRBJ1-5
v_gene: TRBV6-1
CDR3nt: TGTGCCAGCAGAGACAGGGTCGTTCCGCATCAGCCCCAGCATTTT
CDR3aa: CASRDRVVPHQPQHF

abundance: few
d_gene: TRBD1
j_gene: TRBJ1-2
v_gene: TRBV7-8
CDR3nt: TGTGCCAGCAGCTCCTGGACAGGGGGCGCACGGGGTGGCTACACCTTC
CDR3aa: CASSSWTGGARGGYTF

abundance: many
d_gene: -
j_gene: TRBJ1-2
v_gene: TRBV7-2
CDR3nt: TGTGCCAGCAGCTTTAAGGTTGACTATGGCTACACCTTC
CDR3aa: CASSFKVDYGYTF

abundance: -
d_gene: -
j_gene: TRBJ2-7
v_gene: TRBV20-1
CDR3nt: TGCAGTGCTAGAGATCTTGGAGTTATGTACGAGCAGTACTTC
CDR3aa: CSARDLGVMYEQYF

abundance: -
d_gene: TRBD1
j_gene: TRBJ1-3
v_gene: TRBV6-2/TRBV6-3
CDR3nt: TGTGCCGGCAGTTACTCGAGGGACAGCTCTGGAAACACCATATATTTT
CDR3aa: CAGSYSRDSSGNTIYF

abundance: many
d_gene: -
j_gene: TRBJ1-5
v_gene: TRBV2
CDR3nt: TGTGCCAGCGCAATGGTCGCCGGGGCACAGCCCCAGCATTTT
CDR3aa: CASAMVAGAQPQHF

abundance: -
d_gene: -
j_gene: TRBJ2-3
v_gene: TRBV19
CDR3nt: TGTGCCAGTAGTATGGGGCGTAGTTTGGTCACAGATACGCAGTATTTT
CDR3aa: CASSMGRSLVTDTQYF

abundance: few
d_gene: TRBD2
j_gene: TRBJ2-1
v_gene: TRBV4-3
CDR3nt: TGCGCCAGCAGCCTCCTCGGGGGGACTGGGAATGAGCAGTTCTTC
CDR3aa: CASSLLGGTGNEQFF

abundance: -
d_gene: -
j_gene: TRBJ2-4
v_gene: TRBV24-1
CDR3nt: TGTGCCACCAGTGATTCCGCAGGAGGTTGGTCCAAAAACATTCAGTACTTC
CDR3aa: CATSDSAGGWSKNIQYF

abundance: -
d_gene: -
j_gene: TRBJ2-1
v_gene: TRBV12-3/TRBV12-4
CDR3nt: TGTGCCACGTCCGTTAGGCGAAATGAGCAGTTCTTC
CDR3aa: CATSVRRNEQFF

abundance: -
d_gene: TRBD2
j_gene: TRBJ2-1
v_gene: TRBV11-2
CDR3nt: TGTGCCAGCAGCTTGACTAGCGAGAGAAGAGATGAGCAGTTCTTC
CDR3aa: CASSLTSERRDEQFF

abundance: many
d_gene: -
j_gene: TRBJ2-1
v_gene: TRBV9
CDR3nt: TGTGCCAGCAGCGTAGTAGACACGACCTACAATGAGCAGTTCTTC
CDR3aa: CASSVVDTTYNEQFF

abundance: -
d_gene: TRBD2
j_gene: TRBJ2-1
v_gene: TRBV20-1
CDR3nt: TGCAGTGCGGAGACTAGCGGGAGGCCCAATGAGCAGTTCTTC
CDR3aa: CSAETSGRPNEQFF

abundance: few
d_gene: TRBD1
j_gene: TRBJ1-1
v_gene: TRBV4-2
CDR3nt: TGTGCCAGCAGCCAGTTGGACAGGAGGAACACTGAAGCTTTCTTT
CDR3aa: CASSQLDRRNTEAFF

abundance: few
d_gene: TRBD1
j_gene: TRBJ1-5
v_gene: TRBV12-3/TRBV12-4
CDR3nt: TGTGCCAGCAGTCGACAGGGGCCCAATCAGCCCCAGCATTTT
CDR3aa: CASSRQGPNQPQHF

abundance: many
d_gene: TRBD2
j_gene: TRBJ2-1
v_gene: TRBV6-1
CDR3nt: TGTGCCAGCAGTCCCATTACCACGGGACTAGCGGGAGGAGACAATGAGCAGTTCTTC
CDR3aa: CASSPITTGLAGGDNEQFF